This T cell receptor beta chain was recorded in a study of identical twins' blood T cells. Methods used by the authors: Each library had roughly 2.2 to 4 million CDR3 reads and about 85,000 to nearly 550,000 clonotypes. TCRdb re-derived calls from the 5' RACE reads in MiXCR, one entry per CDR3 protein. TCRdb's processing, not the authors' own work, is the source of the V and J calls. The table includes 350,000 to 450,000 distinct CDR3 sequences, about 28% detected once. V gave up 5 bases and J gave up 3 bases, with 14 bases separating them. The CDR3 loop spans 14 amino acids. Germline values: CDR1 DFQATT, CDR2 SNEGSKA (reference sequence).

The V call is TRBV20-1, the J call TRBJ2-4; TRBD1 or TRBD2 may be the D gene (6 bases each). The sequenced material came from PBMCs. This sequence originates from a woman aged 18 to 50 in good health. The CDR3 coding sequence is TGCAGTGCTGGGGCCCGGGGGCGCAAAAACATTCAGTACTTC. This translates into CSAGARGRKNIQYF.